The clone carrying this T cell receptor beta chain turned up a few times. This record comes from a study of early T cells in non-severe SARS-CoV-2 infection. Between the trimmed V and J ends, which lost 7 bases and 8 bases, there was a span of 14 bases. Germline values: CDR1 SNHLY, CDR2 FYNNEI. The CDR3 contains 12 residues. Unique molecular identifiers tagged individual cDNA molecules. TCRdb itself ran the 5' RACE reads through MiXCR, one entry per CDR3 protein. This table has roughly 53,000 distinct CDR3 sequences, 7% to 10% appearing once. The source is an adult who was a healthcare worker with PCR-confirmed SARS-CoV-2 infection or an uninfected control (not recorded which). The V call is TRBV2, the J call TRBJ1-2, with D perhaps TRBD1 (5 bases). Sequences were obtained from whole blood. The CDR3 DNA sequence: TGTGCCAGCAAGGTTCTCAGGGAAGGCTACACCTTC. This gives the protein CASKVLREGYTF.